These 23 T cell receptor beta chains originate from one sample sequenced in a study of T cell repertoires in cytomegalovirus infection. Using its own MiXCR run on the reads, TCRdb lists one record per CDR3 protein. The data hold 600,000 to 800,000 distinct CDR3 sequences, with roughly 24% observed a single time. Sequencing was done on a sample of CD8+ T cells from PBMCs. Receptors originate from a human donor in good health (CMV status not recorded). Some clones in this sample may be carry-over from other donors' samples.

This clonotype was picked up a small number of times. V and J are TRBV2 and TRBJ2-5; D not certain. The V end was cut by 6 bases, the J end by 5 bases, with 13 bases between. Germline lookup yields CDR1 SNHLY and CDR2 FYNNEI. The CDR3 covers 13 residues. The CDR3 coding sequence is TGTGCCAGCAGCGTGGAAAAGTGGGAGACCCAGTACTTC. Translation: CASSVEKWETQYF.

DNA for the CDR3: TGTGCCAGCAGTACAAAGGCTGGGGGAGAGACCCAGTACTTC. It encodes CASSTKAGGETQYF. The V call is TRBV6-6, the J call TRBJ2-5; D is perhaps TRBD1 or TRBD2 (5 bases each). The CDR3 covers 14 residues. Germline loops: CDR1 MNHNY, CDR2 SVGAGI (reference sequence). Trimming stripped 5 bases from V and 4 bases from J, with 14 bases between.

This clonotype appeared many times. The rearrangement joins TRBV4-1 to TRBJ2-1; D remains ambiguous. This CDR3 is built from 13 residues. Germline CDR1 MGHRA, CDR2 YSYEKL. Trimming removed 0 bases at V and 7 bases at J, with 7 bases between. Here the CDR3 reads CASSQDLYNEQFF. The CDR3 nucleotides are TGCGCCAGCAGCCAAGATTTGTATAATGAGCAGTTCTTC.

The genes are TRBV27 and TRBJ2-7, with D unclear. The germline V gene has CDR1 MNHEY and CDR2 SMNVEV (reference sequence). Trimming took 0 bases from V and 6 from J, leaving 15 bases between them. This CDR3 comprises 15 residues. The CDR3 here is CASSLSGPWNGEQYF. In nucleotides, the CDR3 is TGTGCCAGCAGTTTATCGGGCCCGTGGAACGGCGAGCAGTACTTC.

This clonotype was observed many times. V is TRBV7-2 and J is TRBJ2-3; weak D call: TRBD1 (6 bases). The germline V gene has CDR1 SGHTA and CDR2 FQGNSA. With 3 bases removed from V and 0 bases from J, the gap between germline ends came to 13 bases. The CDR3 covers 16 residues. The DNA of the CDR3 is TGTGCCAGCAGCTTCCCCGGGACACCTAGCACAGATACGCAGTATTTT. Amino acids: CASSFPGTPSTDTQYF.

In its sample, this clonotype was seen a few times. This may come from a read error, since a much larger clone is one base off. The chain combines TRBV7-6 with TRBJ2-2, with 10 bases lining up with TRBD1. Trimming removed 4 bases from V and 4 bases from J; junction bases left unmatched: 3. This CDR3 has 15 residues. Germline V gene data show CDR1 as SGHVS and CDR2 as FNYEAQ. The CDR3 sequence: CASSSRTGGTGELFF. Here the CDR3 DNA reads TGTGCCAGCAGCTCCCGGACAGGGGGCACCGGGGAGCTGTTTTTT. Using reference TRBV7-6 and TRBJ2-2 for the parts outside the CDR3, the full variable domain is GAGVSQSPRYKVTKRGQDVALRCDPISGHVSLYWYRQALGQGPEFLTYFNYEAQQDKSGLPNDRFSAERPEGSISTLTIQRTEQRDSAMYRCASSSRTGGTGELFFGEGSRLTVL.

This clonotype was counted a few times. The genes are TRBV4-2 and TRBJ1-5; tentatively, D is TRBD1 (5 bases). The V and J ends lost 0 bases and 3 bases respectively, with 9 bases between them. Germline V CDR1 and CDR2: LGHNA, YNFKEQ. The CDR3 spans 15 residues. CDR3 in DNA: TGTGCCAGCAGCCAAGAGCAGGGCTCCAATCAGCCCCAGCATTTT. Its protein product is CASSQEQGSNQPQHF.

The CDR3 DNA follows: TGTGCCAGCAGCGCCGACAGAAACACCATATATTTT. Translation gives CASSADRNTIYF. The V gene is TRBV7-6, the J gene TRBJ1-3; D gene uncertain. Trimming cost V 5 bases and J 5 bases, with 7 bases left between them. CDR3 length: 12 residues. Per the germline V gene, CDR1 is SGHVS and CDR2 is FNYEAQ.

This chain connects TRBV13 to TRBJ2-1; 9 bases are shared with TRBD1. J gave up 3 bases and V 5 bases, and 11 bases lay outside the gene matches. CDR1 and CDR2 from the germline V gene are PRHDT and FYEKMQ (reference sequence). This CDR3 has 17 residues. The CDR3 bases are TGTGCCAGCAGCGACAGGGACAGGGCGCTCGGCTACAATGAGCAGTTCTTC. It is translated as CASSDRDRALGYNEQFF.

This clonotype was seen repeatedly, ten times or more. Here the CDR3 reads CASSHPTSGGGTDTQYF. DNA of the CDR3: TGTGCCAGCAGCCACCCGACTAGCGGGGGGGGTACAGATACGCAGTATTTT. The V and J genes are TRBV7-8 and TRBJ2-3; the match to TRBD2 covers 14 bases. This CDR3 region has 17 residues. Trimming at V came to 5 bases and at J to 3 bases, leaving 7 bases not matched to a gene. Germline V gene lookup returns CDR1 SGHVS and CDR2 FQNEAQ.

This clonotype showed up just a few times. The rearrangement uses TRBV28 and TRBJ2-1, with 9 nucleotides matching TRBD2. CDR1 and CDR2 from the germline V gene are MDHEN and SYDVKM. V was clipped by 6 bases and J by 8 bases; unmatched bases: 20. The CDR3 has 18 amino acids. CDR3 residues: CASSPMEVAGALRDEQFF. CDR3 nucleotide sequence: TGTGCCAGCAGCCCCATGGAGGTAGCGGGGGCCCTCAGGGATGAGCAGTTCTTC. Full variable domain (missing parts from reference TRBV28 and TRBJ2-1): DVKVTQSSRYLVKRTGEKVFLECVQDMDHENMFWYRQDPGLGLRLIYFSYDVKMKEKGDIPEGYSVSREKKERFSLILESASTNQTSMYLCASSPMEVAGALRDEQFFGPGTRLTVL.

This clonotype came up many times. The gene calls are TRBV7-9 and TRBJ2-1; a weak D match, TRBD2 (5 bases). Germline values: CDR1 SEHNR, CDR2 FQNEAQ (reference sequence). V was trimmed by 6 bases and J by 2 bases, leaving 8 bases between them. The CDR3 contains 13 residues. The CDR3 region has the DNA TGTGCCAGCAGAGTCGGGGCCTACAATGAGCAGTTCTTC. It yields the protein CASRVGAYNEQFF.

This clonotype has a handful of counts. As DNA, the CDR3 is TGTGCCAGTAGTATAGGACCCCACTACGAGCAGTACTTC. Translation gives CASSIGPHYEQYF. V is TRBV19 and J is TRBJ2-7, with unresolved D. The CDR3 sequence is 13 residues long. With 1 base removed from V and 3 bases from J, the gap between germline ends came to 7 bases. Germline CDR1 LNHDA, CDR2 SQIVND (reference sequence).

This clonotype occurred once. The rearrangement joins TRBV12-3 or TRBV12-4 to TRBJ2-7; D not certain. With 1 base removed from V and 0 bases from J, the gap between germline ends came to 10 bases. This CDR3 is 15 amino acids long. This chain's CDR3 is CASSLVRPSSYEQYF. The CDR3, as DNA: TGTGCCAGCAGTTTAGTGCGGCCGAGCTCCTACGAGCAGTACTTC.

J is TRBJ2-7 and V is TRBV15; possibly TRBD2 for D (7 bases). V was shortened by 0 bases and J by 7 bases, with 16 bases between the two germline ends. The CDR3 totals 15 residues. Germline V gene sequence: CDR1 LNHNV, CDR2 YYDKDF (reference sequence). CDR3 DNA: TGTGCCACCAGCAGAGATCTGGGGGGGGGCCCGGAGCAGTACTTC. Translating it yields CATSRDLGGGPEQYF.

This clonotype was seen only a few times. The rearrangement joins TRBV15 to TRBJ1-2; perhaps TRBD1 as D (5 bases). CDR1 and CDR2 from the germline V gene are LNHNV and YYDKDF (reference sequence). V was trimmed by 9 bases and J by 1 base, leaving 12 bases between them. CDR3 length: 13 amino acids. The CDR3 DNA is TGTGCCACGAGAAGGGACGGTAACTATGGCTACACCTTC. Its protein is CATRRDGNYGYTF.

This clonotype was picked up many times. J is TRBJ2-7 and V is TRBV7-6; D is possibly TRBD2 (5 bases). CDR1 SGHVS and CDR2 FNYEAQ come from the germline V gene. The ends were cut back, 5 bases at V and 5 bases at J, with 19 bases in the middle. CDR3 size: 15 residues. CDR3 sequence reads: CASSREPGSANEQYF. In DNA, the CDR3 is TGTGCCAGCAGCCGAGAACCGGGGTCCGCCAACGAGCAGTACTTC. Together with reference TRBV7-6 and TRBJ2-7, the CDR3 gives the full variable domain: GAGVSQSPRYKVTKRGQDVALRCDPISGHVSLYWYRQALGQGPEFLTYFNYEAQQDKSGLPNDRFSAERPEGSISTLTIQRTEQRDSAMYRCASSREPGSANEQYFGPGTRLTVT.

This clonotype has ten or more counts. The chain couples TRBV5-6 to TRBJ1-5; D is perhaps TRBD1 (5 bases). The CDR3 sequence is 15 residues long. Looked up from germline, CDR1 is SGHDT and CDR2 is YYEEEE. Between the trimmed V and J ends, which lost 2 bases and 2 bases, there was a span of 11 bases. The CDR3 DNA reads as TGTGCCAGCAGCTTAAGGGGTAACGGCAATCAGCCCCAGCATTTT. Translated, it gives CASSLRGNGNQPQHF.

This clonotype appeared many times. The rearrangement joins TRBV7-6 to TRBJ2-2; D is unclear. Germline loops: CDR1 SGHVS, CDR2 FNYEAQ. V lost 0 bases and J lost 9, with 8 bases in between. The CDR3 runs to 13 residues. Here the CDR3 DNA reads TGTGCCAGCAGCTTAGCCGCGGAGTGGGAGCTGTTTTTT. It yields the protein CASSLAAEWELFF.

This clonotype was detected many times. The CDR3 protein is CASSPSTSLETQYF. CDR3 DNA: TGTGCCAGCAGTCCTTCGACTAGTTTAGAGACCCAGTACTTC. The chain is built from TRBV6-2 or TRBV6-3 and TRBJ2-5, with a weak D call TRBD2 (6 bases). The ends were cut back, 5 bases at V and 4 bases at J, with 14 bases in the middle. This CDR3 region has 14 residues. Germline V lookup: CDR1 MNHEY, CDR2 SVGEGT.

This clonotype appeared a few times. This rearrangement joins TRBV12-3 or TRBV12-4 to TRBJ1-5; D unresolved. This CDR3 is built from 14 residues. V was cut by 6 bases and J by 1 base, with 10 bases left in between. The CDR3 DNA reads TGTGCCAGCAGGGAAGGGCTCAGCAATCAGCCCCAGCATTTT. This sequence encodes CASREGLSNQPQHF.

This clonotype was observed a few times. The chain recombines TRBV20-1 with TRBJ2-7, with D possibly TRBD1 on 5 matching bases. The germline V gene encodes CDR1 DFQATT and CDR2 SNEGSKA (reference sequence). The V end was cut by 7 bases, the J end by 4 bases, with 26 bases between. The CDR3 extends over 16 amino acids. The CDR3 nucleotides are TGCAGTGGCCGCCCCGACAGCGCCTCCTATACTTACGAGCAGTACTTC. Translation: CSGRPDSASYTYEQYF.

CDR3 nucleotides: TGCGCCAGCAGCCAAGATCGAGCCGGGCCCTATCAGCCCCAGCATTTT. Amino acid sequence: CASSQDRAGPYQPQHF. V and J are TRBV4-3 and TRBJ1-5; D remains ambiguous. Germline loops: CDR1 LGHNA, CDR2 YSLEER. Trimming removed 0 bases from V and 5 bases from J, with 14 bases in between. This CDR3 has 16 residues.